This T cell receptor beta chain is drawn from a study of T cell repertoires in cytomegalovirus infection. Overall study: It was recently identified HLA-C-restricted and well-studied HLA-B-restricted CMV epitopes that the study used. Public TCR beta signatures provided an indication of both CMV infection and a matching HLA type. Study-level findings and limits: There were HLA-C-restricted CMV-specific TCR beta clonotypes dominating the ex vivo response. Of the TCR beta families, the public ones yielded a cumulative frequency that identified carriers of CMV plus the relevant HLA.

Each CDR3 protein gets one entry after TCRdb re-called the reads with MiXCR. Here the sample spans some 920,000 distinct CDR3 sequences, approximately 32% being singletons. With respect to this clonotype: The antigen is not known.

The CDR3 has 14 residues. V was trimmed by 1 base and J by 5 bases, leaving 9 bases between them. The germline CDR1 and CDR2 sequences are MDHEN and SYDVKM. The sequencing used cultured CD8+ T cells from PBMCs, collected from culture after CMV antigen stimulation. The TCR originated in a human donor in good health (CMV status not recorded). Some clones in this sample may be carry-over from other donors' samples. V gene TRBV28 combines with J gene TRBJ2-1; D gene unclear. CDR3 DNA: TGTGCCAGCAGTTTATCATGGCTTAACAATGAGCAGTTCTTC. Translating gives CASSLSWLNNEQFF.